The sequence of this TCR beta chain was determined in a study of intratumoral heterogeneity in liver cancer. Looking at the study overall: The median patient age was roughly 60 years, and most were male. Study-level results: Tumor-infiltrating lymphocyte representation was acknowledged to be under-sampled.

There are a few counts of this clone. What it binds is unknown. Patients had early-stage hepatocellular carcinoma, untreated before resection. Germline lookup yields CDR1 LNHDA and CDR2 SQIVND (reference sequence). The V and J ends lost 3 bases and 0 bases respectively, with 9 bases between them. This CDR3 has 15 amino acids. Generated by immunoSEQ multiplex PCR, the TCRdb table keeps only in-frame clones and is missing some. The sample consists of 20,000 or so clones, over 60% of them appearing once. The receptor comes from a woman in her sixties or seventies with hepatocellular carcinoma. Sequences were derived from tumor-adjacent normal tissue, sampled before any cancer treatment. The chain links TRBV19 to TRBJ1-3, with D unclear. The CDR3 nucleotides are TGTGCCAGTAGTATGGCGGGGAGCTCTGGAAACACCATATATTTT. It codes for CASSMAGSSGNTIYF.